Listed below are T cell receptor beta chains from one sample, sequenced in a study of control samples from healthy donors and cancer patients. Sequenced by immunoSEQ multiplex PCR; TCRdb stores in-frame clones only, minus some. The sample records 150,000 to 200,000 clones, just over 90% being singletons. Sequenced sample: blood. The receptors here all came from a man aged 25 to 40 in good health. Both conserved end residues are trimmed from each CDR3. A D gene is named only where the DNA matches it firmly.

TRBJ1-1	TRBV2	TRBD1	11	ARGSGGNTEAF
TRBJ1-1	TRBV6-2/TRBV6-3	NA	13	ASSYSSWGRSEAF
TRBJ1-1	TRBV9	NA	13	ASSVGPDLGQEAF
TRBJ2-1	TRBV30	TRBD2	12	AWSPGLALNEQF
TRBJ1-3	TRBV6-5	NA	13	ASTNRAGSGNTIY
TRBJ2-7	TRBV5-4	TRBD2	14	ASSSAKSGRAAEQY
TRBJ2-7	TRBV6-5	NA	12	ASSYSEGGYEQY
TRBJ2-7	TRBV6-6	TRBD1	13	ASRGDRGRIYEQY
TRBJ1-2	TRBV28	TRBD1	15	ASSLFAMGQGAGGYT
TRBJ1-2	TRBV19	TRBD1	14	ASSTIRDRANYGYT
TRBJ2-3	TRBV5-4	NA	14	ASSLPGTLGTDTQY
TRBJ1-2	TRBV14	NA	10	ASSQGGGGYT
TRBJ1-5	TRBV7-2	NA	13	ASSPPGGWNQPQH
TRBJ1-2	TRBV7-9	TRBD1	12	ASSTTGFNYGYT
TRBJ1-1	TRBV5-1	NA	12	ASSLNSGTTEAF
TRBJ2-3	TRBV12-5	TRBD2	16	ASGLTRLLAVLNDTQY
TRBJ1-1	TRBV19	TRBD1	13	ASSMGTGGVTEAF
TRBJ1-1	TRBV11-2	NA	12	ASSPSNPDAEAF
TRBJ1-6	TRBV7-8	NA	10	ASSFRGSPLH
TRBJ1-1	TRBV2	TRBD1	13	ASSRDRGTNTEAF
TRBJ2-2	TRBV5-1	TRBD1	15	ASSLSLTGTGAGELF
TRBJ2-7	TRBV27	NA	12	ASSLSIGQYEQY
TRBJ1-1	TRBV28	NA	12	ASSLGGTNTEAF
TRBJ2-1	TRBV6-1	TRBD2	14	ASSEMSRSGRLEQF
TRBJ2-7	TRBV28	NA	9	ASSPGYEQY
TRBJ2-3	TRBV30	NA	13	AWGGGALGTDTQY
TRBJ1-6	TRBV5-6	NA	13	ASRRGGLLNSPLH
TRBJ1-2	TRBV12-5	NA	12	ASGPGGRGYGYT
TRBJ1-4	TRBV7-2	NA	13	ASSLDPRTNEKLF
TRBJ1-5	TRBV5-1	NA	12	ASSLRAGDQPQH
TRBJ2-2	TRBV5-1	TRBD2	18	ASSASGGQGTSGSTGELF
TRBJ2-2	TRBV29-1	NA	11	SVGETNTGELF
TRBJ1-1	TRBV6-5	NA	10	ASSYAGGVAF
TRBJ1-3	TRBV28	NA	14	ASSFYTGPSGNTIY
TRBJ2-7	TRBV19	TRBD2	11	ASRTSGSYEQY
TRBJ1-1	TRBV7-9	TRBD1	14	ASSPWTGLMNTEAF
TRBJ2-5	TRBV18	TRBD1	13	ASSPTRTGRETQY
TRBJ2-7	TRBV3-1/TRBV3-2	TRBD2	13	ASSQRLAGSYEQY
TRBJ2-7	TRBV7-9	NA	11	ASSLFTSYEQY
TRBJ2-1	TRBV29-1	NA	12	SVEVLSNEDEQF
TRBJ2-4	TRBV7-2	NA	13	ASSPRALAKNIQY
TRBJ1-5	TRBV7-9	NA	13	ASSPGQGSNQPQH
TRBJ1-4	TRBV30	TRBD1	12	ALGQGATNEKLF
TRBJ2-2	TRBV10-1	TRBD1	12	ASSDRGRTGELF
TRBJ2-1	TRBV5-1	TRBD2	14	ASSLAGNGGYNEQF
TRBJ1-2	TRBV4-1	NA	13	ASRTTKESWVGYT
TRBJ1-2	TRBV3-1/TRBV3-2	NA	13	ASTNITLGGNGYT
TRBJ1-1	TRBV10-3	NA	9	AIRADTEAF
TRBJ1-6	TRBV30	TRBD1	12	AWTRQGGNSPLH
TRBJ1-5	TRBV2	NA	13	ASSEGRTVNQPQH
TRBJ1-2	TRBV7-2	NA	10	ASNVRSGGYT
TRBJ2-5	TRBV11-2	TRBD1	15	ASSRTLGQGLQETQY
TRBJ1-5	TRBV6-2/TRBV6-3	TRBD1	14	ASSYLGRGANQPQH